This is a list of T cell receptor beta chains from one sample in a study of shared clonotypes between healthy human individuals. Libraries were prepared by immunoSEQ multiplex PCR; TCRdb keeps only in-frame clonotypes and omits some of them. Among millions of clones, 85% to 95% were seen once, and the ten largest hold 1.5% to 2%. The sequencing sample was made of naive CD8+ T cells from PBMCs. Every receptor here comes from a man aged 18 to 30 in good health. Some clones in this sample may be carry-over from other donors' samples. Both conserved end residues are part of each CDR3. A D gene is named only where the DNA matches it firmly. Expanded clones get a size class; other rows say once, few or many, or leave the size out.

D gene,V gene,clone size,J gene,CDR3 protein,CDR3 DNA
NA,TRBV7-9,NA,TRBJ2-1,CASSVPFLDSSYNEQFF,TGTGCCAGCAGTGTTCCCTTCCTGGACTCCTCCTACAATGAGCAGTTCTTC
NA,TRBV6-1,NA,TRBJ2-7,CASSDETETIYEQYF,TGTGCCAGCAGTGATGAGACCGAGACGATCTACGAGCAGTACTTC
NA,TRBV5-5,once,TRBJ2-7,CASSHGSGSYEQYF,TGTGCCAGCAGCCACGGTTCAGGTTCTTACGAGCAGTACTTC
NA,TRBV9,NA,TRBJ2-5,CASSGDSPPGTQYF,TGTGCCAGCAGCGGAGATTCTCCCCCGGGGACCCAGTACTTC
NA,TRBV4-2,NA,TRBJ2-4,CASSQEGLGRVQNIQYF,TGTGCCAGCAGCCAAGAGGGGCTGGGCAGGGTCCAAAACATTCAGTACTTC
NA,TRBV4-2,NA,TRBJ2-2,CASSQDWPATAGELFF,TGTGCCAGCAGCCAAGATTGGCCAGCGACGGCCGGGGAGCTGTTTTTT
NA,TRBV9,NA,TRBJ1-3,CASSVGPEVRAGNTIYF,TGTGCCAGCAGCGTAGGGCCTGAGGTTCGGGCCGGAAACACCATATATTTT
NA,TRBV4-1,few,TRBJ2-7,CASSQAALAYGQYF,TGCGCCAGCAGCCAAGCGGCGCTAGCTTATGGGCAGTACTTC
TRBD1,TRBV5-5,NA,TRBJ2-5,CASTGQTKETQYF,TGTGCCAGCACGGGACAGACAAAAGAGACCCAGTACTTC
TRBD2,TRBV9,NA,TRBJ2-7,CASSVYSGSLDEQYF,TGTGCCAGCAGCGTTTATAGCGGGAGTCTTGACGAGCAGTACTTC
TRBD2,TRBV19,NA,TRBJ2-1,CASSRAGDNEQFF,TGTGCCAGTAGTAGGGCGGGAGACAATGAGCAGTTCTTC
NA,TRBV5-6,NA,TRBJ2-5,CASSGQGHPSETQYF,TGTGCCAGCAGCGGCCAGGGACACCCTTCGGAGACCCAGTACTTC
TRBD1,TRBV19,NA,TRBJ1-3,CASARQGTGNTIYF,TGTGCCAGCGCGAGACAGGGAACGGGAAACACCATATATTTT
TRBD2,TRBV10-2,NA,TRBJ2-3,CASTRLAGADTQYF,TGCGCCAGCACCCGGCTAGCGGGAGCAGATACGCAGTATTTT
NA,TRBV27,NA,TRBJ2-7,CASSLGTLPREQYF,TGTGCCAGCAGTTTAGGGACACTGCCTAGGGAGCAGTACTTC
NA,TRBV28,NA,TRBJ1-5,CASRIWGGGSNQPQHF,TGTGCCAGCAGGATTTGGGGTGGCGGCAGCAATCAGCCCCAGCATTTT
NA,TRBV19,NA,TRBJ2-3,CASSIESPTTDTQYF,TGTGCCAGTAGTATAGAATCGCCCACCACAGATACGCAGTATTTT
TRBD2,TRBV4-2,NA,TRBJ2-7,CASSQGGATSEGPYEQYF,TGTGCCAGCAGCCAAGGAGGGGCTACTAGCGAGGGACCCTACGAGCAGTACTTC
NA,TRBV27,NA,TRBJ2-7,CASSLDFGMWPYEQYF,TGTGCCAGCAGTTTAGATTTCGGAATGTGGCCCTACGAGCAGTACTTC
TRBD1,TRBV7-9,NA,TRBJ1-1,CASSSRITGVGTEAFF,TGTGCCAGCAGCTCCCGAATCACAGGGGTAGGCACTGAAGCTTTCTTT
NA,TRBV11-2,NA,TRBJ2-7,CASSLVGGLELYEQYF,TGTGCCAGCAGCTTAGTAGGCGGCCTCGAACTCTACGAGCAGTACTTC
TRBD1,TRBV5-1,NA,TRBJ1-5,CASSPGTGMSNQPQHF,TGCGCCAGCAGCCCAGGGACAGGGATGAGCAATCAGCCCCAGCATTTT